This TCR beta chain was captured in a study of T cells in Graves' hyperthyroidism and ophthalmopathy. Newly diagnosed hyperthyroidism patients aged 18 to 65 years had disease lasting under 2 months. Researchers barred patients who had uncontrolled infection, other autoimmune disease, pregnancy or lactation. Trimming stripped 4 bases from V and 1 base from J, with 24 bases between. Germline V gene sequence: CDR1 SGHDN, CDR2 FVKESK. The CDR3 length is 19 residues. The study's findings and limits: Researchers report that a 13 V-J model separated ophthalmopathy from stable hyperthyroidism. Ophthalmopathy onset followed model prediction by a median around 6.6 months.

Amplified TCR beta CDR3 regions derived from RNA transcripts. HTBI primers were used for first-round RT-PCR of the TCR CDR3. TCRdb ran MiXCR on the multiplex PCR reads and lists one entry per CDR3 protein. Of roughly 400,000 distinct CDR3 sequences in the sample, approximately 14% were seen once. Points on this clonotype: Its specificity is not known.

V usage is TRBV14 and J usage is TRBJ2-3, with a weak D call TRBD1 (5 bases). What was sequenced was blood. This receptor was obtained from a young woman with Graves' hyperthyroidism that later progressed to Graves' ophthalmopathy. This CDR3 is CASSLKHRSTAGGTDTQYF. The CDR3 region has the DNA TGTGCCAGCAGCCTAAAGCACAGGTCGACAGCTGGGGGCACAGATACGCAGTATTTT.